The 19 T cell receptor beta chains presented below share a single source sample, sequenced in a study of lymphopenia after photon versus proton radiotherapy. The method was immunoSEQ multiplex PCR; TCRdb's version includes in-frame clones alone and lacks a portion of them. The sample yields about 22,000 clones, 85% to 95% seen once. The sequences come from peripheral blood, collected from a patient treated with proton-based radiotherapy. Source of these receptors: a woman in her 70s with pancreatic cancer. Some clones in this sample may be carry-over from other donors' samples.

This chain joins TRBV10-3 and TRBJ1-3; D not certain. V was cut by 2 bases and J by 0 bases, with 11 bases left in between. CDR3 length equals 16 residues. The germline CDR1 and CDR2 sequences are ENHRY and SYGVKD. CDR3 bases: TGTGCCATCAGTGAGAATCCGACCATCTCTGGAAACACCATATATTTT. Its protein product is CAISENPTISGNTIYF.

The rearrangement links TRBV6-1 to TRBJ2-7; weak D call: TRBD2 (5 bases). The germline V gene has CDR1 MNHNS and CDR2 SASEGT. V dropped 4 bases and J dropped 3 bases, with 13 bases sitting between them. CDR3 length: 14 amino acids. CDR3 in DNA: TGTGCCAGCAGTGTCTCGGGGTACAACTACGAGCAGTACTTC. This encodes CASSVSGYNYEQYF.

The J gene is TRBJ2-5, the V gene TRBV6-5, with 10 bases lining up with TRBD1. The V gene end was trimmed by 6 bases and the J gene end by 5 bases; junction bases not matched to a gene: 6. Germline CDR1 and CDR2: MNHEY and SVGAGI. This CDR3 spans 14 amino acids. This chain's CDR3 is CASRTGTGVETQYF. Here the CDR3 DNA reads TGTGCCAGCAGAACCGGGACAGGGGTCGAGACCCAGTACTTC.

The chain links TRBV5-6 to TRBJ2-3; TRBD2 agrees at 10 bases. CDR1 and CDR2 from the germline V gene are SGHDT and YYEEEE. The CDR3 covers 16 residues. With V trimmed by 4 bases and J by 2 bases, 7 bases remained unmatched. In nucleotides, the CDR3 is TGTGCCAGCAGCCCCGGGACTAGCGAGGACACAGATACGCAGTATTTT. This encodes CASSPGTSEDTDTQYF.

The chain employs TRBV20-1 and TRBJ2-7; either TRBD1 or TRBD2 may supply D (5 bases each). Trimming cost V 5 bases and J 6 bases, with 11 bases left between them. The CDR3 consists of 11 residues. The germline CDR1 and CDR2 sequences are DFQATT and SNEGSKA (reference sequence). The CDR3 DNA is TGCAGTGCTTGGGGACGGGTCGAGCAGTACTTC. The encoded protein is CSAWGRVEQYF.

The V gene is TRBV2, the J gene TRBJ2-7, with 8 bases lining up with TRBD2. V shed 6 bases, J shed 2 bases, and the junction held 9 bases outside the gene matches. CDR1 is SNHLY, CDR2 FYNNEI, per germline. The CDR3 runs 15 residues. The CDR3 is CASRVGLAVTYEQYF. The DNA for the CDR3 is TGTGCCAGCAGGGTCGGACTAGCTGTTACCTACGAGCAGTACTTC.

This clone was detected a few times. The J gene is TRBJ2-3, the V gene TRBV28; 12 bases line up with TRBD1. Germline CDR1 and CDR2: MDHEN and SYDVKM. This CDR3 has 16 residues. After removal of 6 bases from V and 4 bases from J, the junction contained 8 bases not matched to a gene. The CDR3 sequence is CASRTSGTGGADTQYF. The CDR3 DNA reads as TGTGCCAGCAGAACCTCCGGGACAGGGGGCGCAGATACGCAGTATTTT.

The CDR3 is CASNGGGSNQPQHF. In nucleotides, the CDR3 is TGTGCCAGCAACGGGGGCGGAAGCAATCAGCCCCAGCATTTT. The chain is built from TRBV7-8 and TRBJ1-5; weak D call: TRBD1 (6 bases). Germline CDR1 SGHVS, CDR2 FQNEAQ. The CDR3 covers 14 residues. Trimming took 7 bases from V and 1 from J, leaving 11 bases between them. Variable domain in full (rest from reference TRBV7-8 and TRBJ1-5): GAGVSQSPRYKVAKRGQDVALRCDPISGHVSLFWYQQALGQGPEFLTYFQNEAQLDKSGLPSDRFFAERPEGSVSTLKIQRTQQEDSAVYLCASNGGGSNQPQHFGDGTRLSIL.

This chain connects TRBV19 to TRBJ1-3; TRBD1 is a possible D gene (5 bases). The CDR3 loop spans 18 amino acids. V lost 7 bases and J 0 bases, leaving 22 bases between the germline ends. CDR1 is LNHDA, CDR2 SQIVND, per germline (reference sequence). CDR3 nucleotide sequence: TGTGCCAGTACCCGGGGGGACCAGCGTTCAACCTCTGGAAACACCATATATTTT. Its translation: CASTRGDQRSTSGNTIYF.

The chain employs TRBV9 and TRBJ2-3; 11 nucleotides agree with TRBD2. Germline CDR1 and CDR2: SGDLS and YYNGEE. The CDR3 runs 17 residues. V lost 2 bases and J lost 4; bases outside the gene matches: 9. In nucleotides, the CDR3 is TGTGCCAGCAGCGTGTCCCTAGCGGGAGGTTCTGCAGATACGCAGTATTTT. Protein product: CASSVSLAGGSADTQYF.

The rearrangement links TRBV11-2 to TRBJ2-5, with D tentatively TRBD2 (5 bases). The germline CDR1 and CDR2 sequences are SGHAT and FQNNGV. V lost 4 bases to trimming and J lost 4 bases, with 10 bases between them. The CDR3 runs to 13 residues. The CDR3 sequence: CASSSKGRETQYF. CDR3 in DNA: TGTGCCAGCAGCTCGAAAGGGAGAGAGACCCAGTACTTC.

This chain links TRBV15 with TRBJ2-7, with D perhaps TRBD2 (6 bases). V was shortened by 3 bases and J by 0 bases, with 15 bases between the two germline ends. Per the germline V gene, CDR1 is LNHNV and CDR2 is YYDKDF (reference sequence). The CDR3 is 16 amino acids. CDR3 in amino acids: CATSRGGRDPSYEQYF. The CDR3 coding sequence is TGTGCCACCAGCAGGGGGGGACGGGACCCCTCCTACGAGCAGTACTTC. Variable domain in full (rest from reference TRBV15 and TRBJ2-7): DAMVIQNPRYQVTQFGKPVTLSCSQTLNHNVMYWYQQKSSQAPKLLFHYYDKDFNNEADTPDNFQSRRPNTSFCFLDIRSPGLGDTAMYLCATSRGGRDPSYEQYFGPGTRLTVT.

This clone is a singleton in its sample. The chain joins TRBV6-1 to TRBJ1-4; no reliable D call. From germline, CDR1 is MNHNS and CDR2 SASEGT. The CDR3 has 16 residues. Between the trimmed V and J ends, which lost 4 bases and 0 bases, there was a span of 12 bases. The chain's CDR3 is CASSVLGSATNEKLFF. CDR3 coding DNA: TGTGCCAGCAGTGTCCTTGGGAGTGCAACTAATGAAAAACTGTTTTTT.

The rearrangement joins TRBV28 to TRBJ1-5, with D hard to call. Trimming cost V 4 bases and J 2 bases, with 9 bases left between them. Germline assignment: CDR1 MDHEN and CDR2 SYDVKM. The CDR3 is made up of 14 amino acids. The CDR3: CASSSSVGNQPQHF. For the CDR3, the DNA is TGTGCCAGCAGTTCCTCCGTTGGCAATCAGCCCCAGCATTTT.

The rearrangement joins TRBV6-5 to TRBJ1-1; TRBD1 matches 7 bases. CDR3 length: 14 amino acids. Trimming removed 7 bases from V and 1 base from J; junction bases left unmatched: 6. Germline loops: CDR1 MNHEY, CDR2 SVGAGI. The CDR3 loop is CASNRQGRNTEAFF. In DNA form, the CDR3 reads TGTGCCAGCAACAGACAGGGCCGGAACACTGAAGCTTTCTTT.

CDR3 nucleotides: TGTGCCAGCAGCTTTACCGTCGGGACAGGGTGGCGGAACACTGAAGCTTTCTTT. It encodes CASSFTVGTGWRNTEAFF. The chain has TRBV27 and TRBJ1-1; 9 nucleotides line up with TRBD1. The CDR3 has 18 residues. The germline CDR1 and CDR2 sequences are MNHEY and SMNVEV (reference sequence). The V segment lost 6 bases and the J segment 1 base; nucleotides outside the gene matches: 15.

The V call is TRBV27, the J call TRBJ1-1; TRBD1 is a possible D gene (5 bases). V was cut by 6 bases and J by 0 bases, with 8 bases left in between. The CDR3 runs to 13 residues. Germline V gene sequence: CDR1 MNHEY, CDR2 SMNVEV (reference sequence). The CDR3 sequence: CASRGLLNTEAFF. The CDR3 DNA reads as TGTGCCAGCAGGGGGCTTCTGAACACTGAAGCTTTCTTT.

J is TRBJ2-7 and V is TRBV7-9; D remains unclear. The CDR3 contains 14 residues. V lost 1 base and J lost 2, with 9 bases in between. Germline CDR1 reads SEHNR; CDR2 reads FQNEAQ (reference sequence). The CDR3 spells CASSLGSQPYEQYF. As DNA, the CDR3 is TGTGCCAGCAGCTTAGGTTCCCAGCCCTACGAGCAGTACTTC.

V gene TRBV5-4 combines with J gene TRBJ2-1; D gene ambiguous. V was shortened by 4 bases and J by 4 bases, with 12 bases between the two germline ends. The CDR3 loop spans 14 amino acids. The V gene's germline CDR1 is SGHNT and CDR2 YYREEE (reference sequence). CDR3 DNA sequence: TGTGCCAGCAGCCCGCGGCGGCTTTACAATGAGCAGTTCTTC. It translates to CASSPRRLYNEQFF.